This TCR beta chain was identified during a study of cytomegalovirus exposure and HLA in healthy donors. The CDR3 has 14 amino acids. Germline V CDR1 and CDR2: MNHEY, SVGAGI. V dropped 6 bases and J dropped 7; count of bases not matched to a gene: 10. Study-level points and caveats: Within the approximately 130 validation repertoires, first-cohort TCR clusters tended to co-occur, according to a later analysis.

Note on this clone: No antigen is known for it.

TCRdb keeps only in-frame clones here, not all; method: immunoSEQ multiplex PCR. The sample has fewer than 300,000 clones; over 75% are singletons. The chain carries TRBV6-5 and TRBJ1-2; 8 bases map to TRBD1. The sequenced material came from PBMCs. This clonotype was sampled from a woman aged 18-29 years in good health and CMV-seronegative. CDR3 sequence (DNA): TGTGCCAGCAGACCAGCCAGGGGGCAGCTTGGCTACACCTTC. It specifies CASRPARGQLGYTF.